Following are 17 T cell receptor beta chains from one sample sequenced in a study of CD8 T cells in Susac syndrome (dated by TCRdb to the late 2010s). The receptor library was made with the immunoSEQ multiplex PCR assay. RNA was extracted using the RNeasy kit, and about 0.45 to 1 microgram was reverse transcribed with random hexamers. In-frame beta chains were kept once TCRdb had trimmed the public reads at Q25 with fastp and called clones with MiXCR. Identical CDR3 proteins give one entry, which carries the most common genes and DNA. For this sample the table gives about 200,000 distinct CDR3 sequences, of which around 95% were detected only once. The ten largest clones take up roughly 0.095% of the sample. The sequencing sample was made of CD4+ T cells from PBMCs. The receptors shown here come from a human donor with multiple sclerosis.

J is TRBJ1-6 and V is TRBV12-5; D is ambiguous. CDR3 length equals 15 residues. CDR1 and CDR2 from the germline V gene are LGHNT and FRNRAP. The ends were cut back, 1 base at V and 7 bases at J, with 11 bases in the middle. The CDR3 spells CASGLEDPTNSPLHF. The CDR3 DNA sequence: TGTGCTAGTGGTTTGGAGGACCCTACGAATTCACCCCTCCACTTT.

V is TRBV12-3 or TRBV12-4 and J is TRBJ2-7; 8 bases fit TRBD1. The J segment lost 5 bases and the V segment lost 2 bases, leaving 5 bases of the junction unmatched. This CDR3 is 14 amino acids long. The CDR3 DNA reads TGTGCCAGCAGTTTAAGCCAGGGGGCAAACGAGCAGTACTTC. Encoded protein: CASSLSQGANEQYF.

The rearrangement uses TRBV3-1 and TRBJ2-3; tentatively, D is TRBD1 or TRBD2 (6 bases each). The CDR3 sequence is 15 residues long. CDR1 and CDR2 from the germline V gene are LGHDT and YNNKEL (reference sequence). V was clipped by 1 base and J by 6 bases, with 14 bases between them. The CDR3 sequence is CASSQVILGGDTQYF. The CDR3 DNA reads TGTGCCAGCAGCCAAGTCATCCTGGGGGGCGATACGCAGTATTTT.

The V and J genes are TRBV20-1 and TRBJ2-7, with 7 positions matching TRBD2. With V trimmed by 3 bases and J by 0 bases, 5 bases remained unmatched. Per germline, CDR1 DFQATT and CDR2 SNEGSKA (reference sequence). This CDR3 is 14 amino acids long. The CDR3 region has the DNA TGCAGTGCTAGTTTTAGCGGGCGCTCCTACGAGCAGTACTTC. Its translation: CSASFSGRSYEQYF.

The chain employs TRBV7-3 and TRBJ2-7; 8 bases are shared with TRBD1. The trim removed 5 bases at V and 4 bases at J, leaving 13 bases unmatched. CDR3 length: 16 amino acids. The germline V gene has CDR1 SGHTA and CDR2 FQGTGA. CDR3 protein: CASSPSGQGGGYEQYF. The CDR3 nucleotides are TGTGCCAGCAGCCCGAGCGGACAGGGAGGAGGATACGAGCAGTACTTC.

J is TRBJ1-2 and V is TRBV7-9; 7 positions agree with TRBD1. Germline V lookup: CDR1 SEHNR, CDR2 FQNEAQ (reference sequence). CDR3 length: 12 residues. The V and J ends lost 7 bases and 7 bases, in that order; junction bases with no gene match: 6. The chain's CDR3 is CASNVRGGGYTF. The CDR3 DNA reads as TGTGCCAGCAACGTCAGGGGGGGTGGCTACACCTTC.

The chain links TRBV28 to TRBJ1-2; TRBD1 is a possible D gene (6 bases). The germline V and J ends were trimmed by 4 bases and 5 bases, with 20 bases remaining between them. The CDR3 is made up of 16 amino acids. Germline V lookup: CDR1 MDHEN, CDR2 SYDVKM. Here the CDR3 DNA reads TGTGCCAGCAGTTCAGCCCTGACGGCAGGGGCATATGGCTACACCTTC. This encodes CASSSALTAGAYGYTF.

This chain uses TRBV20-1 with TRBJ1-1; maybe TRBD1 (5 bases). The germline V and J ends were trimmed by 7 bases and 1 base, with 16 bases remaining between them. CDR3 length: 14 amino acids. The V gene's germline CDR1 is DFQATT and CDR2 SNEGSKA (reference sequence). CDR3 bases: TGCAGTGTCCTACCAGGACAAACGAACACTGAAGCTTTCTTT. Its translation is CSVLPGQTNTEAFF.

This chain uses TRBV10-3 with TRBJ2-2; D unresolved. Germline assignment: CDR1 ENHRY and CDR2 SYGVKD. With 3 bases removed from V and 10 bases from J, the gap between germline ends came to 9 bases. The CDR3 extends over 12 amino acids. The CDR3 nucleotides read TGTGCCATCAGTGAATACCCCCAGGAGCTGTTTTTT. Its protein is CAISEYPQELFF.

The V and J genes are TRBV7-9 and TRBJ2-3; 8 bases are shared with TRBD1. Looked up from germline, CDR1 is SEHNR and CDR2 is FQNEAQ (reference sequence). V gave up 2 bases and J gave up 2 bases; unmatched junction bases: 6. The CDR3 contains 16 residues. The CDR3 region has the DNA TGTGCCAGCAGCTTACTGGGACAGGATCTCACAGATACGCAGTATTTT. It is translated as CASSLLGQDLTDTQYF.

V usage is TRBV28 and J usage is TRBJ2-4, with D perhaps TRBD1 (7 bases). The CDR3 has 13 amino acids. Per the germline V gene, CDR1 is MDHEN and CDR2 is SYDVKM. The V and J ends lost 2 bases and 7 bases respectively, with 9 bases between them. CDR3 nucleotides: TGTGCCAGCAGTTTAGGAGGGGGCAACATTCAGTACTTC. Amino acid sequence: CASSLGGGNIQYF.

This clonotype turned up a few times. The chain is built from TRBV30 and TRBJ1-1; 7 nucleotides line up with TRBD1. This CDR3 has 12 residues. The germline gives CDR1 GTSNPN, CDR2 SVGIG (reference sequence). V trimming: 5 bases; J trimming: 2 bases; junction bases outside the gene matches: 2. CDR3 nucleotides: TGTGCCTGGGGACAGGAAAACACTGAAGCTTTCTTT. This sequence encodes CAWGQENTEAFF.

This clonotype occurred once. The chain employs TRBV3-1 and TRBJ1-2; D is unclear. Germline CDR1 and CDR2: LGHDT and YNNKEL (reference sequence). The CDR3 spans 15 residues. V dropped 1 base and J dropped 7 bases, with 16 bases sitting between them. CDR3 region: CASSQVGSQSSGYTF. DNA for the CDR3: TGTGCCAGCAGCCAAGTGGGTAGTCAAAGTAGTGGCTACACCTTC.

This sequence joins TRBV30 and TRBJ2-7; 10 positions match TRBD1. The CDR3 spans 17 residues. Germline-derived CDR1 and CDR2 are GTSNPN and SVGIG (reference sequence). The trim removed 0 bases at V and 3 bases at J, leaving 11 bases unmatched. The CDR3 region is CAWSVRGTGALFYEQYF. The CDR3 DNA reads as TGTGCCTGGAGTGTACGGGGGACAGGGGCTTTATTCTACGAGCAGTACTTC.

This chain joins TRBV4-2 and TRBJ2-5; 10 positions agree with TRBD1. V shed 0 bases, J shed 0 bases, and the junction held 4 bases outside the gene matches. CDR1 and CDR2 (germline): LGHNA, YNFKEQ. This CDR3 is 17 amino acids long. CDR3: CASSQDGDRGNQETQYF. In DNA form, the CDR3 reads TGTGCCAGCAGCCAAGATGGGGACAGGGGTAACCAAGAGACCCAGTACTTC.

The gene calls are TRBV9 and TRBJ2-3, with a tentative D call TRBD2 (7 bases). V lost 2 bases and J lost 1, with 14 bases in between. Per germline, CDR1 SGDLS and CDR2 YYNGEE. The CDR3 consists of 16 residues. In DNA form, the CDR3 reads TGTGCCAGCAGCGTCAGACGGGGGGCCCGCACAGATACGCAGTATTTT. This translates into CASSVRRGARTDTQYF.

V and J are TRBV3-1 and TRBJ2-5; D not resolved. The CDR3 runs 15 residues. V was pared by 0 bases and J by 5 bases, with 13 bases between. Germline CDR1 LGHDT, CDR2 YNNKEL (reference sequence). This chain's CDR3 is CASSQDWSDLETQYF. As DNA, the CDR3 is TGTGCCAGCAGCCAAGATTGGTCAGATCTTGAGACCCAGTACTTC.